What follows are 19 T cell receptor beta chains derived from one specimen sequenced in a study of T cells in Graves' hyperthyroidism and ophthalmopathy. RNA transcripts served as the template for amplifying TCR beta CDR3 regions. When the TCR CDR3 underwent first-round RT-PCR, the HTBI primer set was used. In TCRdb, the multiplex PCR reads were re-called with MiXCR into one record per CDR3 protein. The sample yields about 410,000 distinct CDR3 sequences, around 15% seen once. The sequenced sample was blood. These receptor sequences come from a man younger than 30 with Graves' ophthalmopathy.

This clonotype was counted ten times or more. This sequence joins TRBV18 and TRBJ1-2, with 10 bases aligning to TRBD1. The germline gives CDR1 KGHSH, CDR2 LQKENI. The CDR3 spans 13 residues. The V and J ends lost 6 bases and 6 bases, in that order; junction bases with no gene match: 4. CDR3 loop: CASSADRGNGYTF. CDR3 bases: TGTGCCAGCTCGGCGGACAGGGGGAATGGCTACACCTTC.

This clonotype came up many times. This chain links TRBV12-3 or TRBV12-4 with TRBJ1-1, with a tentative D call TRBD1 (5 bases). V gave up 6 bases and J gave up 10 bases, with 12 bases separating them. The CDR3 has 11 residues. CDR3 nucleotides: TGTGCCAGCAGCCTCAGGGTGGGAGCTTTCTTT. Its translation: CASSLRVGAFF.

This clonotype was detected ten times or more. The V and J genes are TRBV18 and TRBJ2-5, with D unclear. V lost 0 bases and J 4 bases, leaving 15 bases between the germline ends. Germline assignment: CDR1 KGHSH and CDR2 LQKENI. CDR3 length: 16 amino acids. CDR3 DNA sequence: TGTGCCAGCTCACCACCGGCAGGACGTCCTGGAGAGACCCAGTACTTC. This gives the protein CASSPPAGRPGETQYF. Combining the CDR3 with reference TRBV18 and TRBJ2-5 gives the whole variable domain NAGVMQNPRHLVRRRGQEARLRCSPMKGHSHVYWYRQLPEEGLKFMVYLQKENIIDESGMPKERFSAEFPKEGPSILRIQQVVRGDSAAYFCASSPPAGRPGETQYFGPGTRLLVL.

Of note for this clonotype: This may arise from a read error, as a much more abundant clone is one base away. The genes are TRBV5-1 and TRBJ1-1; D is unresolved. The CDR3 runs 14 residues. In germline, CDR1 is SGHRS, CDR2 YFSETQ. The V end was cut by 0 bases, the J end by 6 bases, with 12 bases between. The CDR3 loop is CASSLVISNAEAFF. Here the CDR3 DNA reads TGCGCCAGCAGCTTGGTTATTTCAAACGCTGAAGCTTTCTTT.

The chain is built from TRBV9 and TRBJ1-1; TRBD1 matches at 7 bases. Germline CDR1 reads SGDLS; CDR2 reads YYNGEE. V gave up 5 bases and J gave up 5 bases; unmatched junction bases: 9. The CDR3 has 14 residues. CDR3: CASRNGQEGTEAFF. CDR3 nucleotides: TGTGCCAGCAGAAATGGACAGGAGGGAACTGAAGCTTTCTTT.

There are many counts of this clonotype. The genes are TRBV24-1 and TRBJ2-7, with D possibly TRBD1 on 5 matching bases. V shed 0 bases and J shed 6 bases, with 8 bases lying between them. Germline V gene sequence: CDR1 KGHDR, CDR2 SFDVKD. This CDR3 region has 13 residues. The CDR3 here is CATSDLVGVEQYF. DNA of the CDR3: TGTGCCACCAGTGATTTGGTAGGGGTCGAGCAGTACTTC.

This clonotype was observed at least ten times. The V call is TRBV6-1, the J call TRBJ1-1; D gene unclear. V shed 0 bases and J shed 6 bases, with 14 bases lying between them. Germline values: CDR1 MNHNS, CDR2 SASEGT. The CDR3 is 15 amino acids. The CDR3 loop is CASSEAWATLAEAFF. Here the CDR3 DNA reads TGTGCCAGCAGTGAAGCGTGGGCCACCTTGGCTGAAGCTTTCTTT.

This clonotype was found many times. The chain has TRBV20-1 and TRBJ1-2; D remains unclear. The CDR3 contains 13 residues. The germline gives CDR1 DFQATT, CDR2 SNEGSKA (reference sequence). This chain's CDR3 is CSTVRRAGYGYTF. The CDR3 DNA reads as TGCAGCACAGTTAGGAGAGCGGGCTATGGCTACACCTTC.

This clonotype was detected many times. The V and J genes are TRBV29-1 and TRBJ2-7, with 9 bases aligning to TRBD2. This CDR3 has 13 amino acids. The germline gives CDR1 SQVTM, CDR2 ANQGSEA. After removal of 4 bases from V and 6 bases from J, the junction contained 7 bases not matched to a gene. The CDR3 DNA reads TGCAGCGTTGGGGCTAGCGGGATTTCCGAGCAGTACTTC. This sequence encodes CSVGASGISEQYF.

In this sample, this clonotype turned up a few times. The rearrangement joins TRBV27 to TRBJ1-2; 7 bases align to TRBD1. CDR3 length equals 16 residues. Germline CDR1 is MNHEY and CDR2 is SMNVEV (reference sequence). Losses at the gene ends were 4 bases for V and 3 bases for J; bases not matched to a gene: 11. The CDR3 region has the DNA TGTGCCAGCAGTTCCACCCCCCGGGACAGACACTATGGCTACACCTTC. Its translation: CASSSTPRDRHYGYTF.

This clonotype was seen ten or more times. The chain uses TRBV5-6 and TRBJ1-2; no reliable D call. Germline V gives CDR1 SGHDT, CDR2 YYEEEE. The CDR3 is 15 residues long. V shed 1 base and J shed 4 bases, with 14 bases lying between them. DNA for the CDR3: TGTGCCAGCAGCTTGAAAGGAGTGACGGTCTATGGCTACACCTTC. Translation: CASSLKGVTVYGYTF.

The V call is TRBV13, the J call TRBJ2-4; D is ambiguous. The CDR3 totals 15 residues. CDR1 and CDR2 from the germline V gene are PRHDT and FYEKMQ (reference sequence). V dropped 2 bases and J dropped 3 bases, with 11 bases sitting between them. Here the CDR3 reads CASSLWEGDKNIQYF. Written as DNA, the CDR3 is TGTGCCAGCAGCTTATGGGAAGGTGACAAAAACATTCAGTACTTC.

This clonotype was observed at least ten times. This chain uses TRBV7-9 with TRBJ2-7; 7 bases map to TRBD2. Per germline, CDR1 SEHNR and CDR2 FQNEAQ (reference sequence). J was trimmed by 4 bases and V by 4 bases; bases with no gene match: 7. The CDR3 has 14 amino acids. The CDR3 protein is CASSSERELYEQYF. The CDR3 region has the DNA TGTGCCAGCAGCTCGGAGCGGGAACTATACGAGCAGTACTTC.

Points on this clonotype: This clone may be a read error of a much larger clone one base away. V gene TRBV15 combines with J gene TRBJ2-3, with unresolved D. CDR1 is LNHNV and CDR2 is YYDKDF in the germline V gene (reference sequence). Trimming left V 0 bases short and J 4 bases short, with 8 bases between. The CDR3 is 14 residues long. The CDR3 DNA is TGTGCCACCAGCAGAGATTTTTCCGCAGATACGCAGTATTTT. This translates into CATSRDFSADTQYF.

This clonotype was observed many times. The chain carries TRBV5-1 and TRBJ2-3, with D possibly being TRBD2 (6 bases). Germline V gene lookup returns CDR1 SGHRS and CDR2 YFSETQ. The CDR3 extends over 14 amino acids. Trimming cost V 1 base and J 2 bases, with 8 bases left between them. This CDR3 reads CASSLRTNTDTQYF. Here the CDR3 DNA reads TGCGCCAGCAGCTTGAGGACTAACACAGATACGCAGTATTTT.

This clonotype was picked up many times. The chain joins TRBV6-1 to TRBJ2-5; D uncertain. Trimming shortened V by 7 bases and J by 5 bases, and 8 bases separated the two germline ends. Germline CDR1 MNHNS, CDR2 SASEGT. The CDR3 is 11 amino acids. CDR3 sequence reads: CASILSETQYF. The CDR3, as DNA: TGTGCCAGCATCCTGTCGGAGACCCAGTACTTC.

At least ten counts were recorded for this clonotype. The rearrangement links TRBV25-1 to TRBJ1-2; tentatively, D is TRBD1 (5 bases). This CDR3 comprises 14 residues. The germline gives CDR1 MGHDK, CDR2 SYGVNS. V lost 4 bases to trimming and J lost 6 bases, with 15 bases between them. CDR3 region: CASSAAGTADGYTF. As DNA, the CDR3 is TGTGCCAGCAGTGCGGCAGGGACGGCGGATGGCTACACCTTC.

This clonotype was counted many times. The V and J genes are TRBV5-1 and TRBJ2-7, with D unclear. Germline-derived CDR1 and CDR2 are SGHRS and YFSETQ. Trimming removed 5 bases from V and 5 bases from J, with 20 bases in between. The CDR3 is 15 residues long. CDR3 region: CASRGAAAGLDEQYF. The CDR3 DNA reads as TGCGCCAGCAGGGGTGCGGCGGCCGGTTTGGACGAGCAGTACTTC.

As regards this clonotype: A much larger clone lies one base from this, so it may be a read error. The chain employs TRBV27 and TRBJ2-1; D is possibly TRBD1 (5 bases). V was cut by 8 bases and J by 5 bases, with 19 bases left in between. The CDR3 sequence is 15 residues long. The germline CDR1 and CDR2 sequences are MNHEY and SMNVEV (reference sequence). In DNA form, the CDR3 reads TGTGCCAGCTTTCCGGTCGCGGAAGGGGACAATGAGCAGTTCTTC. It yields the protein CASFPVAEGDNEQFF.